This TCR beta chain was retrieved from a study of OX40 agonist ivuxolimab in advanced cancers. Study-wide background: Ivuxolimab doses were 0.01, 0.1, 0.3, 1.5, 3 or 10 mg/kg every 2 weeks.

Study results and caveats: Clonal expansion in partial responders at 0.1-3.0 mg/kg ranked among the lowest.

TCRdb keeps only in-frame clones here, not all; method: immunoSEQ multiplex PCR. Of about 50,000 clones in the sample, approximately 85% were seen once. This clone was seen only once. Its antigen is undetermined. People who had autoimmune disease history or systemic immunosuppression were excluded. Baseline, cycle 4 day 1, and cycle 7 day 1 were the blood sampling points. CDR1 LGHNA and CDR2 YNFKEQ come from the germline V gene. V shed 0 bases and J shed 7 bases, with 13 bases lying between them. This CDR3 comprises 15 residues. The sequence was obtained from an adult with an advanced solid tumor such as melanoma, head and neck, liver or kidney cancer. This rearrangement joins TRBV4-2 to TRBJ2-1, with D possibly being TRBD1 (5 bases). This specimen consisted of CD4+ or CD8+ T cells sorted from blood, obtained in a trial of the OX40 agonist ivuxolimab. The CDR3 region has the DNA TGTGCCAGCAGCCAAGAACCGGAGCCAGGGAATGAGCAGTTCTTC. Translation: CASSQEPEPGNEQFF.